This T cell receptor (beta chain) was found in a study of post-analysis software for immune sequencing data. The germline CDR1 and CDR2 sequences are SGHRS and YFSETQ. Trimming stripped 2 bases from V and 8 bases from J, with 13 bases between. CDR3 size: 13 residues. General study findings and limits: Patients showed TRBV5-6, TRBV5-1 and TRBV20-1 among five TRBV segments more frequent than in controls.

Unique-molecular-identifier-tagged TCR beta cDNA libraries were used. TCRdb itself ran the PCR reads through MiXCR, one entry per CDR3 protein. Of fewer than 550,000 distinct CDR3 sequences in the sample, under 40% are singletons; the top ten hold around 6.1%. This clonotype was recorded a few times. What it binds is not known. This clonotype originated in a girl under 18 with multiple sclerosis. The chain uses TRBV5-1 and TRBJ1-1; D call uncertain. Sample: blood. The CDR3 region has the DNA TGCGCCAGCAGCTTCGAAGGGAATGGGGAAGCTTTCTTT. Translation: CASSFEGNGEAFF.